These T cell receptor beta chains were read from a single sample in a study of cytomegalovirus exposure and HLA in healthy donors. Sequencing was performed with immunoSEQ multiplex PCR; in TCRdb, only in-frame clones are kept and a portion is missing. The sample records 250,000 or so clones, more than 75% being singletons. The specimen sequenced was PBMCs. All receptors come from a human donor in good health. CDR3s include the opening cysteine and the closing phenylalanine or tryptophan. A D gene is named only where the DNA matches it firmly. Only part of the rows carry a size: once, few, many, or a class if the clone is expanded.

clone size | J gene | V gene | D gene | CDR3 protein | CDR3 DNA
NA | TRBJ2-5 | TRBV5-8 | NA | CASSSRGAYLETQYF | TGTGCCAGCAGCTCCCGGGGAGCCTACTTGGAGACCCAGTACTTC
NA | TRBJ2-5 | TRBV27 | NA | CASSFPTVGPRLQETQYF | TGTGCCAGCAGTTTCCCCACCGTGGGGCCCCGGCTCCAAGAGACCCAGTACTTC
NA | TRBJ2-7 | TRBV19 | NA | CASSRRQIPYEQYF | TGTGCCAGTAGTAGGCGACAGATTCCCTACGAGCAGTACTTC
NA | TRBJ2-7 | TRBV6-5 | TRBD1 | CASSYSTGSPYEQYF | TGTGCCAGCAGTTACTCGACAGGGTCGCCCTACGAGCAGTACTTC
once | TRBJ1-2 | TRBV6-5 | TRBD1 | CASRLGQGVVYGYTF | TGTGCCAGCAGGCTAGGACAGGGTGTAGTATATGGCTACACCTTC
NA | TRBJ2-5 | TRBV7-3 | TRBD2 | CASSRTSGGGQETQYF | TGTGCCAGCAGCCGGACTAGCGGGGGAGGACAAGAGACCCAGTACTTC
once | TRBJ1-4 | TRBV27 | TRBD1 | CASRLGTGNEKLFF | TGTGCCAGCAGACTCGGGACAGGAAATGAAAAACTGTTTTTT
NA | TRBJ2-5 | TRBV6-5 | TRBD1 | CASSSTGTAQETQYF | TGTGCCAGCAGTTCGACCGGGACAGCCCAAGAGACCCAGTACTTC
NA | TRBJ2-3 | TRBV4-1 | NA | CASSQPGQDTQYF | TGCGCCAGCAGCCAACCGGGACAAGATACGCAGTATTTT
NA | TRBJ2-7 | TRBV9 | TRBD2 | CASSGLISGSLYEQYF | TGTGCCAGCAGCGGCTTGATTAGCGGGAGCCTCTACGAGCAGTACTTC
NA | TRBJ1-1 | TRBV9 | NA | CASSRHREGTEAFF | TGTGCCAGCAGCAGACACAGGGAAGGCACTGAAGCTTTCTTT
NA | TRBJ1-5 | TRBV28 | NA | CASSLQGYNQPQHF | TGTGCCAGCAGCCTACAGGGATACAATCAGCCCCAGCATTTT
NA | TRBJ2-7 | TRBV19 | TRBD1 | CATKPGTASSYEQYF | TGTGCCACCAAACCCGGGACAGCAAGCTCCTACGAGCAGTACTTC
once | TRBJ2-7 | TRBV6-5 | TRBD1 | CASRDRGLYEQYF | TGTGCCAGCAGGGACAGGGGGCTCTACGAGCAGTACTTC
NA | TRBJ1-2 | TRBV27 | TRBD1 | CASSLEGTGGNYGYTF | TGTGCCAGCAGTTTAGAAGGGACAGGGGGCAACTATGGCTACACCTTC
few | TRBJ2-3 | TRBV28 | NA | CASSLEKSRADTQYF | TGTGCCAGCAGTTTGGAGAAAAGCAGGGCAGATACGCAGTATTTT
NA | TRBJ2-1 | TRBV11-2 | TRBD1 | CASSLGPGQGYNEQFF | TGTGCCAGCAGCTTAGGGCCGGGACAGGGCTACAATGAGCAGTTCTTC
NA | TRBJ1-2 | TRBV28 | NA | CASSGLGSPQGYTF | TGTGCCAGCAGTGGACTTGGTTCTCCCCAAGGCTACACCTTC
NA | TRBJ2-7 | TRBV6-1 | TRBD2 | CASSERGGRLPYEQYF | TGTGCCAGCAGTGAAAGGGGCGGGAGGTTACCCTACGAGCAGTACTTC
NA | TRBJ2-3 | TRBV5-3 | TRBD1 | CASILGTESTDTQYF | TGTGCTTCCATTCTCGGGACAGAGAGCACAGATACGCAGTATTTT
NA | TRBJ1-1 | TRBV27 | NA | CASSPSPNTEAFF | TGTGCCAGCAGTCCGTCTCCGAACACTGAAGCTTTCTTT
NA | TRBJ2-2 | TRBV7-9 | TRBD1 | CASSLIWTGNTGELFF | TGTGCCAGCAGCTTAATCTGGACAGGCAACACCGGGGAGCTGTTTTTT
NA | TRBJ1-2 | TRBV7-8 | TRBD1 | CASSVGGQAGHYGYTF | TGTGCCAGCAGCGTAGGGGGACAGGCGGGACACTATGGCTACACCTTC
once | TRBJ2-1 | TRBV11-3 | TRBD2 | CASSLGGGVDEQFF | TGTGCCAGCAGCTTAGGTGGGGGGGTCGATGAGCAGTTCTTC
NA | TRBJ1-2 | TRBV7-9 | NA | CASSLDRYGALDGYTF | TGTGCCAGCAGCTTAGATCGGTATGGGGCCCTCGATGGCTACACCTTC
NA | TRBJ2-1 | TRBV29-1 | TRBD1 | CSVRQGPYNEQFF | TGCAGCGTTAGACAGGGCCCCTACAATGAGCAGTTCTTC
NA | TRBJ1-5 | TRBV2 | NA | CASSDEVKQLLREPQPQHF | TGTGCCAGCAGTGATGAAGTGAAACAGCTTTTGCGGGAACCTCAGCCCCAGCATTTT
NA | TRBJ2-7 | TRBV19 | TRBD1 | CASSRTGFAVSYEQYF | TGTGCCAGTAGTAGGACAGGGTTTGCGGTATCCTACGAGCAGTACTTC